This TCR beta chain was documented in a study of T-cell reconstitution after alpha-beta-depleted transplantation in children. This clonotype turned up a few times. Its antigen is not identified. Unique molecular identifiers were incorporated when the TCRbeta library was constructed. A single record per CDR3 protein comes from TCRdb applying MiXCR to the PCR reads. Of around 600,000 distinct CDR3 sequences listed, about 21% are singletons. Study observations and caveats: A year post-transplant, T-cell counts and diversity derived mostly from newly produced T cells.

Germline V CDR1 and CDR2: SQVTM, ANQGSEA. V was pared by 2 bases and J by 2 bases, with 6 bases of the junction left unmatched. The CDR3 spans 15 residues. The source is a boy under two years old who had a stem cell transplant for acute myeloid leukemia, so the T cells may come from the graft donor. The rearrangement joins TRBV29-1 to TRBJ2-5; the match to TRBD2 covers 9 bases. Sequencing was performed on PBMCs, mostly from graft donor cells, taken 360 days after TCRalphabeta/CD19-depleted stem cell transplant. CDR3 amino acids: CSVERSGGPQETQYF. CDR3 nucleotide sequence: TGCAGCGTTGAAAGGAGCGGGGGGCCTCAAGAGACCCAGTACTTC.